The source of this T cell receptor (beta chain) is a study of T cell responses to AZD1222 COVID-19 vaccine (dated by TCRdb to the early 2020s). Context from the whole study: A total of about 230 trial participants underwent TCR sequencing, of whom some 210 received two doses of AZD1222 and about 26 received two doses of the MenACWY control vaccine. Enrollment into the trials was organized by age into subgroups of 18-55, 56-69 and 70-plus years, and those subgroups contained roughly 140, 27 and 60 TCR-sequenced participants, respectively.

Comment on this clone: Its cognate antigen has yet to be identified.

The CDR3 runs 12 residues from the cysteine to the phenylalanine. Of all the DNA, just the CDR3 is kept, 36 bases in frame from base 1. From the germline V gene (reference sequence), CDR1 is MNHEY and CDR2 is SMNVEV. The germline V and J ends show losses of 7 bases and 4 bases respectively, and no gene match explains 4 bases of the junction. General conclusions and limits of the study: Nearly half of unique spike-specific TCRs reportedly recognized epitopes outside regions mutated in the B.1.351 and B.1.1.7 variants. Spike-specific TCR breadth and depth rose significantly after two AZD1222 doses compared with day 0 and with MenACWY recipients. Participants were mostly white British, with more females than males. The authors suggested clonal diversity may have been underestimated. Because no day 14 peak-response samples were available, repertoires were characterized only after the peak T cell response. Only a handful of AZD1222 recipients were SARS-CoV-2 seropositive at baseline, limiting conclusions about previously exposed vaccinees. The 56-69-year group was small, and its depth increase did not reach significance, likely because of low power. CD4 TCRs associated with the vaccine covered the entire spike protein, and the dominant responses were in regions 160-218 and 743-854.

The CDR3 regions of human TCRbeta chains were subjected to immunosequencing. As for how the authors treated the data: Repertoire TCRs were checked for matches against a reference library of SARS-CoV-2-specific TCRs that had been generated using the MIRA antigen-specificity platform. Breadth was defined as the fraction of unique TCRs that were SARS-CoV-2-associated. Depth was defined as the fraction of total T cells that were SARS-CoV-2-associated. Each spike-specific TCR was assigned to its reactive spike region and to a CD4 or CD8 class using the MIRA data. Log10-transformed breadth and depth values were compared by one-way ANOVA with Sidak's multiple comparisons tests. The table was pulled from immuneACCESS by TCRdb, which kept in-frame rearrangements only. Such tables lose some clones; where checked, under half of the loss comes from unresolved V genes, and the rest has no known cause. The V and J calls and clone size are taken from that table; D and trimming were inferred from the DNA. This sample's listing comprises around 150,000 clones. Clones ranked in the top ten supply around 2.4% of the sample.

The meaning of the sample's time point label: baseline before first vaccination. The vaccinee samples were drawn from two UK trials, COV001 and COV002, one of which was a single-blind randomized controlled phase 2/3 trial testing AZD1222 (ChAdOx1 nCoV-19) in healthy adults. Trial participant PBMC samples were collected at day 0 and day 28 after the second dose for TCRbeta chain sequencing. Sequencing input: peripheral blood. This TCR came from an adult in good health. This sequence uses TRBV27 and TRBJ2-7, with 7 bases matching TRBD1. CDR3 loop: CASKGAWYEQYF. The sequence in DNA is TGTGCCAGCAAGGGGGCTTGGTACGAGCAGTACTTC.